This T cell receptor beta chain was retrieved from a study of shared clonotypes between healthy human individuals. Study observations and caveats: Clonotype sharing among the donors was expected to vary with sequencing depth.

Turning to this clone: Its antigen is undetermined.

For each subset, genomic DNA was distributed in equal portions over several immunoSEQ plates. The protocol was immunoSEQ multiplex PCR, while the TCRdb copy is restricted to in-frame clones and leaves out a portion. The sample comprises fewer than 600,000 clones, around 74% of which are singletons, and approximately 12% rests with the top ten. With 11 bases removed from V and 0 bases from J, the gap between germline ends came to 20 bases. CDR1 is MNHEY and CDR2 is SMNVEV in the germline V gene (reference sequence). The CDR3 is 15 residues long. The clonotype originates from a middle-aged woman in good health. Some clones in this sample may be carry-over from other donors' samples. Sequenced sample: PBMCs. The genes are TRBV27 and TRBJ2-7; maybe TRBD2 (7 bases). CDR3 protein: CAARQEAGASYEQYF. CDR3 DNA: TGTGCCGCTAGACAGGAGGCGGGAGCCTCCTACGAGCAGTACTTC.